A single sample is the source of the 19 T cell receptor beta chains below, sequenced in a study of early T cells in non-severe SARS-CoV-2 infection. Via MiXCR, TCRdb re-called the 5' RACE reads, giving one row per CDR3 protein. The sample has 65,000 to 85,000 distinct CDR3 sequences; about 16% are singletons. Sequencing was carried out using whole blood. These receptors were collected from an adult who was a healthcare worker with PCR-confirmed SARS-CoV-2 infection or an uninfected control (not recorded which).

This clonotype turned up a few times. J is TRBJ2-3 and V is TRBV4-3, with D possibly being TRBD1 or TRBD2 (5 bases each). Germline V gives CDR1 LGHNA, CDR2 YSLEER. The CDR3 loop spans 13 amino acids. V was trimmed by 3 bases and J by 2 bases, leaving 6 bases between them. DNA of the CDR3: TGCGCCAGCAGCCAGGGGACCACAGATACGCAGTATTTT. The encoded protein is CASSQGTTDTQYF.

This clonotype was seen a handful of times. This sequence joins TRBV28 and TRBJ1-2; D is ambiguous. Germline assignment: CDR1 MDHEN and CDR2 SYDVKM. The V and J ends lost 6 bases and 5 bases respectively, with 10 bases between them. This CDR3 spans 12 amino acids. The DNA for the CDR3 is TGTGCCAGCAGCCAGGCTTTGTATGGCTACACCTTC. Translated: CASSQALYGYTF.

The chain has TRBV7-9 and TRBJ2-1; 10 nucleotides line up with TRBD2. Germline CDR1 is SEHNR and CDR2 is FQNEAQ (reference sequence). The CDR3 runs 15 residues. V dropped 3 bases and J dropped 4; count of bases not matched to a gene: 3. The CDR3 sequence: CASSFGTSEYNEQFF. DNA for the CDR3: TGTGCCAGCAGCTTCGGGACTAGCGAGTACAATGAGCAGTTCTTC.

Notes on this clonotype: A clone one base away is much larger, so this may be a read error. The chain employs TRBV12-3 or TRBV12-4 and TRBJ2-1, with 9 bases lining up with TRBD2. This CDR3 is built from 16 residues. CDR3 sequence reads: CTSSFRGTDSGSRQFF. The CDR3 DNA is TGTACCAGCAGTTTCCGTGGGACTGATAGCGGGAGCCGGCAGTTCTTC.

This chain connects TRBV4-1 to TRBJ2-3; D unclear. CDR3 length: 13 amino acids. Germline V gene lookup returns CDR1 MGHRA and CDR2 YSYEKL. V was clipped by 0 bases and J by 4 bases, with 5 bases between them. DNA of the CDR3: TGCGCCAGCAGCCAAGAAAGAGCAGATACGCAGTATTTT. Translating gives CASSQERADTQYF.

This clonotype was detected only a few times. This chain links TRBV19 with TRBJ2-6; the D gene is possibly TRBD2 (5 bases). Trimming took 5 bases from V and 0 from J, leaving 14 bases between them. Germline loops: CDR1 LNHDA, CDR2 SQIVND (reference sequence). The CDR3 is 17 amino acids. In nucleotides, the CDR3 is TGTGCCAGTAGTGAGGGATACCCCGGCTCTGGGGCCAACGTCCTGACTTTC. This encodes CASSEGYPGSGANVLTF.

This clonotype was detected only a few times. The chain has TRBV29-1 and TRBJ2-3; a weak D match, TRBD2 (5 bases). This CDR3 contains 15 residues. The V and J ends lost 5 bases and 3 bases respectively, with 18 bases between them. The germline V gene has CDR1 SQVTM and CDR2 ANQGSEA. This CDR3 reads CSVQRHPGITDTQYF. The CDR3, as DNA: TGCAGCGTTCAGCGTCATCCGGGAATAACAGATACGCAGTATTTT.

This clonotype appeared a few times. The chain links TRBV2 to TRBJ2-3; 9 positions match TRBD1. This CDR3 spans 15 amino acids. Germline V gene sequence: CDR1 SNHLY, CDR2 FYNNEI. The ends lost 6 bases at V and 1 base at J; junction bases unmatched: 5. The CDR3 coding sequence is TGTGCCAGCAGCAGGACAGGGGATCGCACAGATACGCAGTATTTT. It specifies CASSRTGDRTDTQYF.

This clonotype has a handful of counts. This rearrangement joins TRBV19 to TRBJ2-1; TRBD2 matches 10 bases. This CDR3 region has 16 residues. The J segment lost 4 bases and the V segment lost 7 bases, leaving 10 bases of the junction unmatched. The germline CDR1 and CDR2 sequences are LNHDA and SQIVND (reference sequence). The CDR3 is CASTPRTSGVYNEQFF. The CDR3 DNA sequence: TGTGCCAGTACTCCAAGAACTAGCGGGGTTTACAATGAGCAGTTCTTC. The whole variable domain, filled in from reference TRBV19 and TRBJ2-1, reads DGGITQSPKYLFRKEGQNVTLSCEQNLNHDAMYWYRQDPGQGLRLIYYSQIVNDFQKGDIAEGYSVSREKKESFPLTVTSAQKNPTAFYLCASTPRTSGVYNEQFFGPGTRLTVL.

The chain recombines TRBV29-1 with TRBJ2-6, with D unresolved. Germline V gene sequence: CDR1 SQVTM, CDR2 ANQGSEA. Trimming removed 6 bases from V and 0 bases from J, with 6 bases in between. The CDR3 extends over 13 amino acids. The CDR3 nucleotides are TGCAGCGTGTCGAGCTCTGGGGCCAACGTCCTGACTTTC. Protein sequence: CSVSSSGANVLTF.

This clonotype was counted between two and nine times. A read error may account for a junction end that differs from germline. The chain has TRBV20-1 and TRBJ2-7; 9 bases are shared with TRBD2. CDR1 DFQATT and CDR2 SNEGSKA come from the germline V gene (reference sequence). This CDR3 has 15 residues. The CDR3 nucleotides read TGCAGTGCTAGAGATCCCCTAGCGGGGACTTACGTGCAGTACTTC. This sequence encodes CSARDPLAGTYVQYF.

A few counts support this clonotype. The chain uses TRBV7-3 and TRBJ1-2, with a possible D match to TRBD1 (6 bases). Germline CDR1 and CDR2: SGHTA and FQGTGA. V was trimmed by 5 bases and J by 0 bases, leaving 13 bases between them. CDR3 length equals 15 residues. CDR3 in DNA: TGTGCCAGCAGCCTTACAGGGTCCCCTAACTATGGCTACACCTTC. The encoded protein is CASSLTGSPNYGYTF.

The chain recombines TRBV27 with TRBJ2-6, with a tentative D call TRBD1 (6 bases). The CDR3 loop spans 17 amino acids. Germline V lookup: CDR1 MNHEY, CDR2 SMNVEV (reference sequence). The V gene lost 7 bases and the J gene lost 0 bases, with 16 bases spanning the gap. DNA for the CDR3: TGTGCCAGCACTACAGGGATGGGGCTCTCTGGGGCCAACGTCCTGACTTTC. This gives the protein CASTTGMGLSGANVLTF.

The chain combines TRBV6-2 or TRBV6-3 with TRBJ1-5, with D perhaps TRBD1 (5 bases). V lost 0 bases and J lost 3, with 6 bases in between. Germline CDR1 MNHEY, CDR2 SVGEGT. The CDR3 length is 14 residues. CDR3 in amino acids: CASSYSGPNQPQHF. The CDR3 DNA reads TGTGCCAGCAGTTACTCGGGGCCCAATCAGCCCCAGCATTTT.

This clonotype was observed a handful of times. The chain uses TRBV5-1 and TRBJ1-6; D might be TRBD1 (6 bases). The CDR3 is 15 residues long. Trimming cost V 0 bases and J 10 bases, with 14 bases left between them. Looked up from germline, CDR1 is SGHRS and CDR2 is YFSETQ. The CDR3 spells CASSLDWGLDSPLHF. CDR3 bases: TGCGCCAGCAGCTTGGATTGGGGGCTAGACTCACCCCTCCACTTT.

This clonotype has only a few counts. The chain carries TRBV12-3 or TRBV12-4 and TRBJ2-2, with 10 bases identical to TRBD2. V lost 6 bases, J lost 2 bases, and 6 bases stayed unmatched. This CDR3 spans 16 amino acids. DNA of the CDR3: TGTGCCAGCAGCCGGGGACTAGCGACTAACACCGGGGAGCTGTTTTTT. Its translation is CASSRGLATNTGELFF.

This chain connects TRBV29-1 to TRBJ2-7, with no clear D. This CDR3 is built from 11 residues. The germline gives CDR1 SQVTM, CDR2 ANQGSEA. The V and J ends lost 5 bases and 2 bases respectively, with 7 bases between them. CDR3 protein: CSVSRAYEQYF. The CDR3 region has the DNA TGCAGCGTTTCCCGAGCCTACGAGCAGTACTTC.

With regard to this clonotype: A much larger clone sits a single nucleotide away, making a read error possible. Here the CDR3 reads CASSYSTGRGISPHHF. In nucleotides, the CDR3 is TGTGCCAGCAGTTACTCCACGGGCAGGGGGATTTCACCCCACCACTTT. V is TRBV6-6 and J is TRBJ1-6; TRBD1 matches at 7 bases. The germline gives CDR1 MNHNY, CDR2 SVGAGI (reference sequence). The CDR3 runs to 16 residues.

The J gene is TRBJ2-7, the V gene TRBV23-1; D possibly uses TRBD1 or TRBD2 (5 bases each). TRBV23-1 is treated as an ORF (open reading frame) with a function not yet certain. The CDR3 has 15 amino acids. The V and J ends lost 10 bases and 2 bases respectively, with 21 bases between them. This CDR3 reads CATPEFLGTPYEQYF. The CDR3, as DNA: TGCGCCACTCCAGAATTCCTGGGGACCCCCTACGAGCAGTACTTC.